This TCR beta chain was recovered during a study of blood T cell repertoires in COVID-19. Study information: The United States, Italy and Spain provided the acute and convalescent COVID-19 samples. In each case, the material was cDNA or gDNA derived from T cells, B-cell-depleted T cells, or PBMCs.

This clone showed up just a few times. Trimming shortened V by 3 bases and J by 4 bases, and 10 bases separated the two germline ends. The length of the CDR3 is 14 residues. Per the germline V gene, CDR1 is GTSNPN and CDR2 is SVGIG (reference sequence). Per the study methods: Amplification of reference gene primers was used by the study to estimate nucleated cell counts. Method: immunoSEQ multiplex PCR; TCRdb's copy keeps in-frame clones and lacks some. V, J and clone size are taken as reported in that table, and D and trimming were inferred from the DNA itself. The sample lists 130,000 to 150,000 clones, approximately 87% occurring once.

This receptor was taken from a man in his fifties or sixties who had recovered from COVID-19. The chain has TRBV30 and TRBJ1-6; no clear D. Sequenced: peripheral blood. The CDR3 is CAWSSAGYNSPLHF. CDR3 nucleotides: TGTGCCTGGAGCTCCGCCGGGTATAATTCACCCCTCCACTTT.